Sequencing of this T cell receptor (beta chain) was carried out in a study of OX40 agonist ivuxolimab in advanced cancers. Study background: Enrolled patients in dose escalation had cancers that were hepatocellular carcinoma, melanoma, renal cell or head and neck cancer. Age averaged 60 years (range 23 to 79), and 80% to 90% were male. There were three patients with partial responses, one having hepatocellular carcinoma and two cutaneous melanoma. Study-wide findings and caveats: Clones of CD4+ and CD8+ blood T cells grew by week 6 at doses of 0.1 to 3.0 mg/kg.

The data were produced by immunoSEQ multiplex PCR, yet TCRdb's version contains in-frame clones alone and is incomplete. The sample includes fewer than 90,000 clones, around 88% of them seen just once. As for this clone: The antigen is undetermined.

The CDR3 spans 14 residues. Trimming removed 5 bases from V and 5 bases from J, with 13 bases in between. Germline lookup yields CDR1 SGHTA and CDR2 FQGNSA. The chain uses TRBV7-2 and TRBJ1-5, with D possibly matching TRBD1 (6 bases). Sequenced material: CD4+ or CD8+ T cells sorted from blood, taken in a trial of the OX40 agonist ivuxolimab. The sequence was obtained from an adult with an advanced solid tumor such as melanoma, head and neck, liver or kidney cancer. For the CDR3, the DNA is TGTGCCAGCAGCCCGGGTCGGGGGCATCAGCCCCAGCATTTT. This gives the protein CASSPGRGHQPQHF.